This TCR beta chain was sequenced for a study of patients and donors after allogeneic stem cell transplantation. The CDR3 is 12 residues long. With 3 bases removed from V and 8 bases from J, the gap between germline ends came to 8 bases. Germline assignment: CDR1 ENHRY and CDR2 SYGVKD. A single count supports this clonotype. Each CDR3 protein gets one entry after TCRdb re-called the RT-PCR reads with MiXCR. This sample has more than 150,000 distinct CDR3 sequences, with 24% found just once. Sequencing used blood, either unsorted or a sorted T cell fraction (not recorded which). This receptor was taken from a human donor who was either an allogeneic HSCT recipient or a stem cell or donor lymphocyte infusion donor (not recorded which). It is not recorded whose cells these are; they may come from a transplant donor. The genes are TRBV10-3 and TRBJ2-1, with D perhaps matching TRBD1 (5 bases). The CDR3 region is CAISEWGDEQFF. For the CDR3, the DNA is TGTGCCATCAGTGAATGGGGCGATGAGCAGTTCTTC.